These 5 T cell receptor beta chains came from one sample sequenced in a study of T cells in tumors after PD-1 blockade. Assay: immunoSEQ multiplex PCR; the TCRdb copy retains only in-frame clones and omits some. Of 15,000 or so clones listed, roughly 82% are singletons. Material: PBMCs, obtained after anti-PD-1 treatment. The receptors originated from a human donor with basal cell carcinoma.

This clone has only a few counts. The chain employs TRBV25-1 and TRBJ2-3, with D hard to call. Trimming cost V 1 base and J 2 bases, with 13 bases left between them. CDR1 and CDR2 from the germline V gene are MGHDK and SYGVNS. The CDR3 extends over 16 amino acids. Written as DNA, the CDR3 is TGTGCCAGCAGTGAATTGTCGGAGCGTTACACAGATACGCAGTATTTT. Translated: CASSELSERYTDTQYF.

Regarding this clone: In this CDR3 the conserved last residue, phenylalanine or tryptophan, is missing, so a read error is likely. Because the CDR3's place on the DNA is in doubt, the DNA is left out and the CDR3 is given as listed by TCRdb. The chain employs TRBV28 and TRBJ2-7; the DNA was not compared with TRBD2, the D call given in the table. The CDR3 totals 12 residues, both ends included. Germline lookup yields CDR1 MDHEN and CDR2 SYDVKM. The CDR3: CASSLRGGRVNT.

The chain recombines TRBV7-3 with TRBJ2-1, with a possible D match to TRBD2 (5 bases). V shed 0 bases and J shed 2 bases, with 8 bases lying between them. This CDR3 has 15 amino acids. Germline assignment: CDR1 SGHTA and CDR2 FQGTGA. CDR3: CASSLTPGTYNEQFF. The CDR3 DNA is TGTGCCAGCAGCTTAACACCCGGGACCTACAATGAGCAGTTCTTC.

The chain recombines TRBV7-9 with TRBJ2-5, with unresolved D. There are 12 residues in the CDR3. Germline V lookup: CDR1 SEHNR, CDR2 FQNEAQ (reference sequence). The V end lost 3 bases, the J end lost 4 bases, and 6 bases lay between the germline ends. CDR3 sequence (DNA): TGTGCCAGCAGCTTGGGCCGAGAGACCCAGTACTTC. Protein: CASSLGRETQYF.

The J gene is TRBJ1-2, the V gene TRBV5-1, with 8 bases identical to TRBD1. The CDR3 runs 15 residues. The ends lost 4 bases at V and 1 base at J; junction bases unmatched: 6. The germline gives CDR1 SGHRS, CDR2 YFSETQ. The CDR3 bases are TGCGCCAGCAGCCAGGGACAGGCCTTTAACTATGGCTACACCTTC. It is translated as CASSQGQAFNYGYTF.